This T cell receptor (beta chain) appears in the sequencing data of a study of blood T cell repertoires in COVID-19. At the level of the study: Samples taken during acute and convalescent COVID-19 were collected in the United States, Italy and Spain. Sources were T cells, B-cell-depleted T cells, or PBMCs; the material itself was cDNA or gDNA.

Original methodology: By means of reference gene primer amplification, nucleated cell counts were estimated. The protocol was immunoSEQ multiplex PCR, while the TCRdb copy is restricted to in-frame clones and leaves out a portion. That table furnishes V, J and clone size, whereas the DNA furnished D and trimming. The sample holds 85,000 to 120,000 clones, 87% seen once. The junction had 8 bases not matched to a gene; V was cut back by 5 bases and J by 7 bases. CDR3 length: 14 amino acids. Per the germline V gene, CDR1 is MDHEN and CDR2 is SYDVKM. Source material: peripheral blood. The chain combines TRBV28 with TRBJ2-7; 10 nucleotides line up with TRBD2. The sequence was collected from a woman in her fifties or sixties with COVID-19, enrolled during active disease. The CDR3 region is CASSRLAGVGEQYF. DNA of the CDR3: TGTGCCAGCAGTCGCCTAGCGGGGGTGGGTGAGCAGTACTTC.